These T cell receptor beta chains were read from a single sample in a study of blood T cell repertoires in COVID-19. Method: immunoSEQ multiplex PCR; TCRdb's copy keeps in-frame clones and lacks some. Among about 180,000 clones listed, roughly 86% were seen once. The sample taken for sequencing was peripheral blood. The receptors stem from a woman aged 45-65 years with acute or convalescent COVID-19. The CDR3 runs from the conserved cysteine through the conserved F or W. D genes are given only for firm matches. Rows give clone size only sometimes, using once, few, many, or a class for an expanded clone.

V gene	clone size	J gene	D gene	CDR3 protein	CDR3 DNA
TRBV19	.	TRBJ1-3	TRBD1	CASRGQGAGNTIYF	TGTGCCAGTAGAGGACAGGGAGCCGGAAACACCATATATTTT
TRBV18	.	TRBJ2-7	.	CASSPPGNSYEQYF	TGTGCCAGCTCACCACCGGGCAATTCCTACGAGCAGTACTTC
TRBV4-1	.	TRBJ2-3	.	CASSRTVLGGGTDTQYF	TGCGCCAGCAGCCGGACGGTTCTAGGGGGTGGGACAGATACGCAGTATTTT
TRBV9	.	TRBJ1-2	.	CASSVSGAQGGGYTF	TGTGCCAGCAGCGTATCAGGGGCCCAAGGTGGTGGCTACACCTTC
TRBV5-1	.	TRBJ1-2	.	CASSLFQGLGTYGYTF	TGCGCCAGCAGCTTGTTTCAGGGCTTGGGAACCTATGGCTACACCTTC
TRBV3-1/TRBV3-2	.	TRBJ2-1	TRBD2	CASSPPKRENNEQFF	TGTGCCAGCAGCCCCCCAAAGCGGGAAAACAATGAGCAGTTCTTC
TRBV7-9	.	TRBJ2-3	TRBD1	CASSPKTGTDTQYF	TGTGCCAGCAGCCCAAAGACAGGGACAGATACGCAGTATTTT
TRBV5-1	.	TRBJ1-2	TRBD1	CASSLGTDYGYTF	TGCGCCAGCAGCTTAGGGACAGACTATGGCTACACCTTC
TRBV18	.	TRBJ1-1	.	CASSQGHRNTEAFF	TGTGCCAGCTCCCAGGGACATAGGAACACTGAAGCTTTCTTT
TRBV6-2/TRBV6-3	.	TRBJ1-1	.	CASSSTGSGMNTEAFF	TGTGCCAGCAGTTCCACCGGGTCGGGGATGAACACTGAAGCTTTCTTT
TRBV6-2/TRBV6-3	.	TRBJ2-3	.	CASSSEDYTDTQYF	TGTGCCAGCAGTTCTGAGGACTACACAGATACGCAGTATTTT
TRBV19	.	TRBJ2-1	TRBD1	CASSTMRQGPYNEQFF	TGTGCCAGTAGTACCATGCGACAGGGCCCATACAATGAGCAGTTCTTC
TRBV4-3	.	TRBJ1-4	TRBD1	CASSQDTGAGNEKLFF	TGCGCCAGCAGCCAAGACACAGGGGCGGGTAATGAAAAACTGTTTTTT
TRBV5-1	.	TRBJ1-5	.	CASSLETGGQPQHF	TGCGCCAGCAGCTTGGAAACGGGAGGCCAGCCCCAGCATTTT
TRBV2	.	TRBJ1-1	.	CASSEYPRGTEAFF	TGTGCCAGCAGTGAATACCCCCGGGGCACTGAAGCTTTCTTT
TRBV5-4	.	TRBJ2-2	TRBD2	CASSLLSGRANTGELFF	TGTGCCAGCAGCTTGCTTAGCGGGAGGGCGAACACCGGGGAGCTGTTTTTT
TRBV6-5	few	TRBJ1-1	.	CASSFSGGYTEAFF	TGTGCCAGCAGTTTCTCGGGGGGATACACTGAAGCTTTCTTT
TRBV6-5	.	TRBJ1-5	TRBD1	CASSYLGTESQPQHF	TGTGCCAGCAGTTACCTCGGGACAGAAAGTCAGCCCCAGCATTTT
TRBV7-9	.	TRBJ1-2	TRBD1	CASTGQGNYGYTF	TGTGCCAGCACAGGACAGGGTAACTATGGCTACACCTTC
TRBV6-2/TRBV6-3	.	TRBJ2-7	TRBD2	CASSAWGSGYSYEQYF	TGTGCCAGCAGTGCGTGGGGTAGCGGGTACTCCTACGAGCAGTACTTC
TRBV24-1	.	TRBJ1-1	.	CATSVGATEAFF	TGTGCCACCAGTGTGGGGGCGACTGAAGCTTTCTTT
TRBV5-4	.	TRBJ2-1	TRBD1	CASSSPGQGQEQFF	TGTGCCAGCAGTTCGCCGGGACAGGGGCAAGAGCAGTTCTTC
TRBV24-1	.	TRBJ1-5	.	CATQGQGREPQHF	TGTGCCACCCAAGGGCAGGGGAGAGAGCCCCAGCATTTT
TRBV15	once	TRBJ2-1	.	CATSGRPLNEQFF	TGTGCCACCAGCGGCAGGCCCCTCAATGAGCAGTTCTTC
TRBV7-3	.	TRBJ1-1	.	CASSPSGVVAEAFF	TGTGCCAGCAGCCCCTCGGGGGTTGTCGCTGAAGCTTTCTTT
TRBV27	.	TRBJ1-2	TRBD1	CASSSRQGYGYTF	TGTGCCAGCAGTTCGCGACAGGGGTACGGCTACACCTTC
TRBV11-2	.	TRBJ2-1	.	CASSLDVSEQFF	TGTGCCAGCAGCTTAGATGTCAGTGAGCAGTTCTTC
TRBV5-1	.	TRBJ2-6	TRBD1	CASSIGQGSGANVLTF	TGCGCCAGCAGCATCGGACAGGGTTCTGGGGCCAACGTCCTGACTTTC
TRBV24-1	.	TRBJ1-1	TRBD1	CATSVMSRGPGNTEAFF	TGTGCCACCAGTGTTATGTCCAGGGGGCCGGGGAACACTGAAGCTTTCTTT
TRBV3-1/TRBV3-2	.	TRBJ1-2	.	CASSQLDRNNYGYTF	TGTGCCAGCAGCCAACTTGACAGGAACAACTATGGCTACACCTTC
TRBV7-9	.	TRBJ1-4	.	CASSLRAGELEKLFF	TGTGCCAGCAGCTTACGGGCAGGGGAATTGGAAAAACTGTTTTTT
TRBV7-9	.	TRBJ1-5	TRBD1	CASSQTGVSNQPQHF	TGTGCCAGCAGCCAAACAGGGGTAAGCAATCAGCCCCAGCATTTT
TRBV30	.	TRBJ2-5	TRBD1	CAWSRGQGVETQYF	TGTGCCTGGAGTAGAGGACAGGGGGTTGAGACCCAGTACTTC
TRBV5-4	.	TRBJ1-1	.	CASSSGAGVNTEAFF	TGTGCCAGCAGCTCGGGGGCGGGGGTGAACACTGAAGCTTTCTTT
TRBV4-3	.	TRBJ2-7	TRBD2	CASSRSSASGAYEQYF	TGCGCCAGCAGCCGTTCGTCAGCTAGCGGGGCCTACGAGCAGTACTTC